This T cell receptor beta chain was captured by sequencing in a study of technical replicates of blood from a few donors. Trimming left V 4 bases short and J 4 bases short, with 11 bases between. Germline V lookup: CDR1 MGHRA, CDR2 YSYEKL. The CDR3 totals 14 residues. TCRdb's table, derived via immunoSEQ multiplex PCR, lists solely in-frame clones and lacks some. In the table there are about 90,000 clones, about 90% of which are singletons. The chain is built from TRBV4-1 and TRBJ1-3; D is perhaps TRBD1 (6 bases). Sequenced material: T cells isolated from PBMCs. The receptor was derived from a human donor in good health. The CDR3 coding sequence is TGCGCCAGCAGCCCAACAGGGTCAGGAAACACCATATATTTT. Protein sequence: CASSPTGSGNTIYF.